These 31 T cell receptor beta chains originate from one sample sequenced in a study of blood T cell repertoires in COVID-19 (dated by TCRdb to about 2020). The library was built by means of the immunoSEQ multiplex PCR assay. The table comes from immuneACCESS by way of TCRdb, which keeps in-frame sequences with V and J called. Part of the clones is missing from these tables; in studies checked, under half for an unresolved V gene and the rest for unknown reasons. Present in this sample are 130,000 or so clones, about 84% of which were seen just once. The top ten hold more than 9% of the sample. Material: peripheral blood. Receptors were obtained from a woman aged 60-70 years with acute or convalescent COVID-19.

V is TRBV5-1 and J is TRBJ1-5; D not resolved. Looked up from germline, CDR1 is SGHRS and CDR2 is YFSETQ. This CDR3 region has 17 residues. Trimming shortened V by 0 bases and J by 0 bases, and 13 bases separated the two germline ends. Here the CDR3 DNA reads TGCGCCAGCAGCTTGGTTGATGGCAGTTATAGCAATCAGCCCCAGCATTTT. It codes for CASSLVDGSYSNQPQHF.

This clone was detected once. This chain connects TRBV12-3 or TRBV12-4 to TRBJ2-1, with D perhaps TRBD2 (5 bases). The CDR3 covers 12 residues. The V gene lost 11 bases and the J gene lost 10 bases, with 18 bases spanning the gap. DNA for the CDR3: TGTGCCGGCCAAGATGAGGGCCACGAGCAGTTCTTC. Amino acids: CAGQDEGHEQFF.

The V gene is TRBV9, the J gene TRBJ2-2, with 7 positions matching TRBD1. The junction had 10 bases not matched to a gene; V was cut back by 3 bases and J by 5 bases. CDR1 and CDR2 from the germline V gene are SGDLS and YYNGEE. The CDR3 is 16 amino acids. Written as DNA, the CDR3 is TGTGCCAGCAGCGGTTATACAGGGGTTAGTACCGGGGAGCTGTTTTTT. It yields the protein CASSGYTGVSTGELFF.

The V gene is TRBV5-4, the J gene TRBJ1-1; a possible D gene is TRBD1 (5 bases). V was clipped by 7 bases and J by 3 bases, with 16 bases between them. The germline V gene has CDR1 SGHNT and CDR2 YYREEE (reference sequence). The length of the CDR3 is 14 residues. CDR3 nucleotides: TGTGCCAGCTCGGGGGGGAGACGGGACACTGAAGCTTTCTTT. This gives the protein CASSGGRRDTEAFF.

The chain combines TRBV5-4 with TRBJ1-2; D may be TRBD1 (6 bases). Trimming removed 4 bases at V and 6 bases at J, with 16 bases between. Germline CDR1 is SGHNT and CDR2 is YYREEE (reference sequence). This CDR3 spans 14 amino acids. As DNA, the CDR3 is TGTGCCAGCAGCCCGCCGGACAGCCGAGATGGCTACACCTTC. It yields the protein CASSPPDSRDGYTF.

The rearrangement joins TRBV28 to TRBJ1-3; D remains unclear. V shed 3 bases and J shed 4 bases, with 4 bases lying between them. The CDR3 has 12 amino acids. The germline CDR1 and CDR2 sequences are MDHEN and SYDVKM. The CDR3 region is CASSFSGNTIYF. In nucleotides, the CDR3 is TGTGCCAGCAGTTTTTCGGGAAACACCATATATTTT.

The V gene is TRBV5-6, the J gene TRBJ1-3; no clear D. The CDR3 totals 14 residues. Between the trimmed V and J ends, which lost 2 bases and 0 bases, there was a span of 6 bases. Germline V lookup: CDR1 SGHDT, CDR2 YYEEEE. The CDR3 loop reads CASSFGSSGNTIYF. The DNA of the CDR3 is TGTGCCAGCAGCTTTGGCAGCTCTGGAAACACCATATATTTT.

This sequence joins TRBV5-6 and TRBJ1-6, with D perhaps TRBD1 (6 bases). Trimming shortened V by 3 bases and J by 7 bases, and 14 bases separated the two germline ends. This CDR3 comprises 15 residues. Per germline, CDR1 SGHDT and CDR2 YYEEEE. CDR3 residues: CASSWGGSRNSPLHF. DNA of the CDR3: TGTGCCAGCAGCTGGGGGGGCAGTAGGAATTCACCCCTCCACTTT.

This clone was seen more than once but under ten times. The rearrangement joins TRBV19 to TRBJ1-5; TRBD1 is a possible D gene (6 bases). CDR1 and CDR2 from the germline V gene are LNHDA and SQIVND (reference sequence). The V gene lost 4 bases and the J gene lost 1 base, with 14 bases spanning the gap. This CDR3 comprises 16 residues. Here the CDR3 reads CASSRNRDKSNQPQHF. The CDR3, as DNA: TGTGCCAGTAGTAGGAACAGGGACAAGAGCAATCAGCCCCAGCATTTT.

V is TRBV2 and J is TRBJ2-2, with D possibly matching TRBD1 (7 bases). The CDR3 is 15 amino acids. From germline, CDR1 is SNHLY and CDR2 FYNNEI. The V end was cut by 7 bases, the J end by 8 bases, with 20 bases between. In DNA form, the CDR3 reads TGTGCCAGCACCACAGACCCAGGGGGGTTAGGGGAGCTGTTTTTT. Translated: CASTTDPGGLGELFF.

The chain links TRBV7-9 to TRBJ2-4, with TRBD1 as a possible D gene (6 bases). V was shortened by 7 bases and J by 6 bases, with 10 bases between the two germline ends. The CDR3 is 12 amino acids. CDR1 and CDR2 from the germline V gene are SEHNR and FQNEAQ (reference sequence). This CDR3 reads CASNLQGNIQYF. DNA of the CDR3: TGTGCCAGCAACCTACAGGGAAACATTCAGTACTTC.

The rearrangement uses TRBV19 and TRBJ1-2; 7 nucleotides align to TRBD1. CDR3 length: 12 residues. Germline V gives CDR1 LNHDA, CDR2 SQIVND (reference sequence). Losses at the gene ends were 8 bases for V and 9 bases for J; bases not matched to a gene: 9. CDR3 residues: CASEQGRARYTF. For the CDR3, the DNA is TGTGCCAGTGAACAGGGGAGAGCTCGCTACACCTTC.

This chain connects TRBV10-3 to TRBJ1-1; 8 bases match TRBD1. The CDR3 length is 12 residues. V was clipped by 6 bases and J by 10 bases; unmatched bases: 7. Per germline, CDR1 ENHRY and CDR2 SYGVKD. CDR3 bases: TGTGCCATCAGCCCGGACAGGGTGGGAGCTTTCTTT. Translation: CAISPDRVGAFF.

The chain joins TRBV5-5 to TRBJ1-1; D is ambiguous. Trimming cost V 4 bases and J 7 bases, with 14 bases left between them. The CDR3 runs to 13 residues. Germline V gene sequence: CDR1 SGHKS, CDR2 YYEKEE (reference sequence). CDR3: CASSPGVVREAFF. CDR3 coding DNA: TGTGCCAGCAGCCCCGGGGTCGTACGTGAAGCTTTCTTT.

The CDR3 nucleotides are TGTGCCACCATAGGCCCGGGAACCAGCCCCGCAAACTATGGCTACACCTTC. It encodes CATIGPGTSPANYGYTF. The rearrangement uses TRBV19 and TRBJ1-2; no clear D. With 10 bases removed from V and 2 bases from J, the gap between germline ends came to 26 bases. This CDR3 has 17 residues. From germline, CDR1 is LNHDA and CDR2 SQIVND (reference sequence).

This chain links TRBV7-9 with TRBJ1-2; 7 bases map to TRBD1. CDR1 SEHNR and CDR2 FQNEAQ come from the germline V gene (reference sequence). The CDR3 spans 12 residues. V shed 5 bases, J shed 4 bases, and the junction held 1 base outside the gene matches. The CDR3 reads CASSRDSYGYTF. In DNA form, the CDR3 reads TGTGCCAGCAGCAGGGACAGCTATGGCTACACCTTC.

The chain joins TRBV6-4 to TRBJ2-3; D perhaps matches TRBD1 (6 bases). The CDR3 loop spans 14 amino acids. Trimming cost V 5 bases and J 2 bases, with 11 bases left between them. Per the germline V gene, CDR1 is MRHNA and CDR2 is SNTAGT. The CDR3 region is CASSLTGATDTQYF. CDR3 in DNA: TGTGCCAGCAGTCTGACAGGAGCCACAGATACGCAGTATTTT.

In DNA, the CDR3 is TGCGCCAGTCAGGGCAGCTCTAATGAAAAACTGTTTTTT. This translates into CASQGSSNEKLFF. V gene TRBV5-1 combines with J gene TRBJ1-4, with D perhaps matching TRBD1 (5 bases). Deletions cut 8 bases from V and 3 bases from J, with 11 bases between. The CDR3 is 13 residues long. Looked up from germline, CDR1 is SGHRS and CDR2 is YFSETQ. Drawing the rest from reference TRBV5-1 and TRBJ1-4, the complete variable domain is KAGVTQTPRYLIKTRGQQVTLSCSPISGHRSVSWYQQTPGQGLQFLFEYFSETQRNKGNFPGRFSGRQFSNSRSEMNVSTLELGDSALYLCASQGSSNEKLFFGSGTQLSVL.

This sequence joins TRBV12-3 or TRBV12-4 and TRBJ2-2; tentatively, D is TRBD1 (5 bases). V was trimmed by 4 bases and J by 7 bases, leaving 10 bases between them. This CDR3 is built from 13 residues. The CDR3 DNA reads TGTGCCAGCAGTTCCCAGGGCTACGGGGAGCTGTTTTTT. This sequence encodes CASSSQGYGELFF.

The V and J genes are TRBV5-6 and TRBJ1-6; 7 bases map to TRBD1. V lost 3 bases and J lost 7; bases outside the gene matches: 4. The CDR3 is made up of 14 amino acids. Germline CDR1 SGHDT, CDR2 YYEEEE. The CDR3 DNA reads TGTGCCAGCAGCTCGGGACAGTTCAATTCACCCCTCCACTTT. Protein product: CASSSGQFNSPLHF. Looking up the rest from reference TRBV5-6 and TRBJ1-6 gives the full variable domain: DAGVTQSPTHLIKTRGQQVTLRCSPKSGHDTVSWYQQALGQGPQFIFQYYEEEERQRGNFPDRFSGHQFPNYSSELNVNALLLGDSALYLCASSSGQFNSPLHFGNGTRLTVT.

This chain uses TRBV12-3 or TRBV12-4 with TRBJ1-2; D gene ambiguous. Trimming removed 3 bases from V and 4 bases from J, with 6 bases in between. The CDR3 is 12 amino acids. The CDR3 loop is CASSFSSYGYTF. CDR3 nucleotides: TGTGCCAGCAGTTTTTCCAGCTATGGCTACACCTTC.

The chain couples TRBV5-4 to TRBJ1-1, with 7 bases matching TRBD1. The ends lost 3 bases at V and 2 bases at J; junction bases unmatched: 10. The CDR3 covers 16 residues. Per the germline V gene, CDR1 is SGHNT and CDR2 is YYREEE (reference sequence). The CDR3 coding sequence is TGTGCCAGCAGCTCACCGAGAGACAGGGTCAACACTGAAGCTTTCTTT. Its translation is CASSSPRDRVNTEAFF. Using reference TRBV5-4 and TRBJ1-1 for the parts outside the CDR3, the full variable domain is ETGVTQSPTHLIKTRGQQVTLRCSSQSGHNTVSWYQQALGQGPQFIFQYYREEENGRGNFPPRFSGLQFPNYSSELNVNALELDDSALYLCASSSPRDRVNTEAFFGQGTRLTVV.

V is TRBV5-1 and J is TRBJ1-4; possible D gene TRBD1, 5 bases. V gave up 4 bases and J gave up 5 bases, with 15 bases separating them. The CDR3 is 15 amino acids. Looked up from germline, CDR1 is SGHRS and CDR2 is YFSETQ. The CDR3 reads CASSPIDSQNEKLFF. In nucleotides, the CDR3 is TGCGCCAGCAGCCCGATCGACAGCCAAAATGAAAAACTGTTTTTT.

This chain uses TRBV27 with TRBJ1-5; possibly TRBD1 for D (6 bases). The V end was cut by 5 bases, the J end by 6 bases, with 11 bases between. CDR3 length: 13 amino acids. Per germline, CDR1 MNHEY and CDR2 SMNVEV (reference sequence). The CDR3 DNA reads TGTGCCAGCAGTGACAGGAAGGGTCAGCCCCAGCATTTT. It encodes CASSDRKGQPQHF.

The chain uses TRBV5-4 and TRBJ1-1; D unclear. The CDR3 runs 14 residues. CDR1 and CDR2 (germline): SGHNT, YYREEE (reference sequence). V lost 4 bases and J 1 base, leaving 11 bases between the germline ends. CDR3 in amino acids: CASSVRPGNTEAFF. Here the CDR3 DNA reads TGTGCCAGCAGCGTACGCCCGGGGAACACTGAAGCTTTCTTT.

This clone has just one count. The chain links TRBV29-1 to TRBJ2-3, with 13 bases fitting TRBD2. Per germline, CDR1 SQVTM and CDR2 ANQGSEA. CDR3 size: 15 residues. With 7 bases clipped from V and 9 bases from J, the junction kept 13 bases outside the gene matches. The CDR3 region is CSAERLAGGRGTQYF. CDR3 bases: TGCAGCGCCGAGAGACTAGCGGGGGGCCGAGGGACGCAGTATTTT.

The sample holds one count of this clone. The chain joins TRBV19 to TRBJ2-3; TRBD1 matches 9 bases. The V segment lost 6 bases and the J segment 2 bases; nucleotides outside the gene matches: 3. This CDR3 is built from 14 residues. The germline CDR1 and CDR2 sequences are LNHDA and SQIVND (reference sequence). This CDR3 reads CASSGQGNTDTQYF. DNA of the CDR3: TGTGCCAGTAGCGGACAGGGGAACACAGATACGCAGTATTTT.

The chain recombines TRBV18 with TRBJ2-3, with 12 positions matching TRBD1. CDR1 is KGHSH, CDR2 LQKENI, per germline. This CDR3 has 17 amino acids. V dropped 0 bases and J dropped 5; count of bases not matched to a gene: 6. The CDR3 sequence is CASSPPRGTGGQDTQYF. DNA of the CDR3: TGTGCCAGCTCACCACCCCGCGGGACAGGGGGCCAAGATACGCAGTATTTT.

This rearrangement joins TRBV15 to TRBJ1-3, with D tentatively TRBD1 (6 bases). V was clipped by 0 bases and J by 0 bases, with 15 bases between them. This CDR3 region has 18 residues. Germline CDR1 is LNHNV and CDR2 is YYDKDF (reference sequence). The CDR3 region is CATSRDNGGSFSGNTIYF. For the CDR3, the DNA is TGTGCCACCAGCAGAGATAATGGGGGCTCCTTCTCTGGAAACACCATATATTTT.

This chain links TRBV6-5 with TRBJ2-7; 7 bases are a match to TRBD1. V trimming: 6 bases; J trimming: 2 bases; junction bases outside the gene matches: 10. CDR1 is MNHEY and CDR2 is SVGAGI in the germline V gene. This CDR3 is 15 amino acids long. DNA of the CDR3: TGTGCCAGCAGCCGAACCTTAGACAGGGCCTACGAGCAGTACGTC. This sequence encodes CASSRTLDRAYEQYV.

This chain links TRBV27 with TRBJ1-1, with a weak D call TRBD1 (6 bases). V was cut by 2 bases and J by 1 base, with 11 bases left in between. The CDR3 covers 15 residues. The germline V gene encodes CDR1 MNHEY and CDR2 SMNVEV (reference sequence). DNA for the CDR3: TGTGCCAGCAGTTTAATCCCGGACAGGAACACTGAAGCTTTCTTT. Translating gives CASSLIPDRNTEAFF.